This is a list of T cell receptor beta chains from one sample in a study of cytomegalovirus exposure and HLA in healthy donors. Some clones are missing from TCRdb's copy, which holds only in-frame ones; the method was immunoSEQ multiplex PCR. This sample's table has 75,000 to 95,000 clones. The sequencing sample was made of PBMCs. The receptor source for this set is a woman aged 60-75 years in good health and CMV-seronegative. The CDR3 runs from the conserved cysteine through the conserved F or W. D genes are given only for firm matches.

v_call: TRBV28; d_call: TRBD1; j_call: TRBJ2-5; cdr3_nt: TGTGCCAGCAGTTCACCGGGACAGGGCAGTTTGGAGACCCAGTACTTC; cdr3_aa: CASSSPGQGSLETQYF
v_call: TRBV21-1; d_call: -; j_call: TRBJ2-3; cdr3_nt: TGTGCCAGCAGCCCTCAACTATTGGATACGCAGTATTTT; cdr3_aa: CASSPQLLDTQYF
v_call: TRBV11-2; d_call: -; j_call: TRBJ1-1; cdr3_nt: TGTGCCAGCAGCCTCCCGGGTGGGACTGAAGCTTTCTTT; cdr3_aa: CASSLPGGTEAFF
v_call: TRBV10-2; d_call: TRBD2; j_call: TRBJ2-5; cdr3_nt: TGCGCCAGCAGTGAGGGGACTACGGTTTCGGGGACCCAGTACTTC; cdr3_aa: CASSEGTTVSGTQYF
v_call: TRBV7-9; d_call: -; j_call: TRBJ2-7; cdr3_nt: TGTGCCAGCAGCTTAGATCAACAGTCCTACGAGCAGTACTTC; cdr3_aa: CASSLDQQSYEQYF
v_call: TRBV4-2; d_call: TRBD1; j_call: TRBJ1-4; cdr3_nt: TGTGCCAGCAGCCGGGACAGGGACTTACATGAAAAACTGTTTTTT; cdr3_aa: CASSRDRDLHEKLFF
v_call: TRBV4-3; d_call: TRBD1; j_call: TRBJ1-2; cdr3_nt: TGCGCCAGCAGCCTGGGAAGCGCAGGGGGCTTGGGCTATGGCTACACCTTC; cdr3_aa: CASSLGSAGGLGYGYTF
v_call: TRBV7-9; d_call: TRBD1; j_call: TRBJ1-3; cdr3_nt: TGTGCCAGCAGCTTCGGGACAGTCTCTGGAAACACCATATATTTT; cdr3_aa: CASSFGTVSGNTIYF
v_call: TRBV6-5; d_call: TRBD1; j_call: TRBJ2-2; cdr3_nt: TGTGCCAGCAGGACGACAGGGGTGAAGACCGGGGAGCTGTTTTTT; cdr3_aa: CASRTTGVKTGELFF
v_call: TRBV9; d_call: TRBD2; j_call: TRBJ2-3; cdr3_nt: TGTGCCAGCAGCGCCTATGGGACTAGCGGGTGGCGAGGCAGCACAGATACGCAGTATTTT; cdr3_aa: CASSAYGTSGWRGSTDTQYF
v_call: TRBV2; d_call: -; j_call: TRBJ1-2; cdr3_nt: TGTGCCAGCAGTGAGATGGGCGGGAACTATGGCTACACCTTC; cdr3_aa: CASSEMGGNYGYTF
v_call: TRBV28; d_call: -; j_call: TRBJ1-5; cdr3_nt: TGTGCCAGCAGTTTGGCGGGGGGTGGGAAGCCCCAGCATTTT; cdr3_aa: CASSLAGGGKPQHF
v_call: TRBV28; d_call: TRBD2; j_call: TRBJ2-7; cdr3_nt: TGTGCCAGCAGTTTTCCTGCGACTAGCGGGAGGTACGAGCAGTACTTC; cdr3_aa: CASSFPATSGRYEQYF
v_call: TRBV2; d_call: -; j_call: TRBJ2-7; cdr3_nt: TGTGCCAGCAGCCGTACGGAAATTGACAGTCGCGAGCAGTACTTC; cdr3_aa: CASSRTEIDSREQYF
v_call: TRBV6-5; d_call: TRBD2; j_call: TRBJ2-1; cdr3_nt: TGTGCCAGCAGTTACGGACTAGCGGGAGGGAATGAGCAGTTCTTC; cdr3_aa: CASSYGLAGGNEQFF
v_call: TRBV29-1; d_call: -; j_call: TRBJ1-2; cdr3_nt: TGCAGCGCCGTGTGGGGGGGTGGGGGCTACACCTTC; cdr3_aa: CSAVWGGGGYTF
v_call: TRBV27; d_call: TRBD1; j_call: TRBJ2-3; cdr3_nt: TGTGCCACAGGGACAGGGGCAGATACGCAGTATTTT; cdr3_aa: CATGTGADTQYF
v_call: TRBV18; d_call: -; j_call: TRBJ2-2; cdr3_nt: TGTGCCAGCTCACCTGGAGTGGGCGGGGAGCTGTTTTTT; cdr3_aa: CASSPGVGGELFF
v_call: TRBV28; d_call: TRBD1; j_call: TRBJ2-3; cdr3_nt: TGTGCCAGCAGTTTCTCTACAGGGGTAGATACGCAGTATTTT; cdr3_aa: CASSFSTGVDTQYF
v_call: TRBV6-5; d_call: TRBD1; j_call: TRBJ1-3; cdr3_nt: TGTGCCAGCAAGGTCGGGACAGGGTTGAACACCATATATTTT; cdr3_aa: CASKVGTGLNTIYF
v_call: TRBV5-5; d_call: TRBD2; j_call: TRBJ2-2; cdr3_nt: TGTGCCAGCAGCTTGGCACTAGCGGGGGAACGCGACACCGGGGAGCTGTTTTTT; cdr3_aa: CASSLALAGERDTGELFF
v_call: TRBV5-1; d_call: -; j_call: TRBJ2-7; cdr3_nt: TGCGCCAGCAGAACACAGGGCAGCTCCTACGAGCAGTACTTC; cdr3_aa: CASRTQGSSYEQYF
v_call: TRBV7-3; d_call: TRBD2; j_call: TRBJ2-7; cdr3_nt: TGTGCCAGCAGCCCAAGCGGGACTAGCGGGAGCCGGGTGAGGGAGCAGTACTTC; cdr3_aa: CASSPSGTSGSRVREQYF
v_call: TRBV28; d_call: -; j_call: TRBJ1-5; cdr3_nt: TGTGCCAGCAATTTCTTACAGATCAATCAGCCCCAGCATTTT; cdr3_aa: CASNFLQINQPQHF
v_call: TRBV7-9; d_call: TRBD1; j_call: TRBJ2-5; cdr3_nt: TGTGCCAGCAGTAGGACAGGTTATTCGGAGACCCAGTACTTC; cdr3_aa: CASSRTGYSETQYF
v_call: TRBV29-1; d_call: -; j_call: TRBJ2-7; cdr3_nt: TGCAGCGTTGAAGAAACAGGGAACTACGAGCAGTACTTC; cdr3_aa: CSVEETGNYEQYF
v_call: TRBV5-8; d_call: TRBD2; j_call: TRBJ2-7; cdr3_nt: TGTGCCAGCAGCTTGGAAGGCCAGCGGGAGGACTACGAGCAGTACTTC; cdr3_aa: CASSLEGQREDYEQYF
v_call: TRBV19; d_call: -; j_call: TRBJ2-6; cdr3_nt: TGTGCCAGTAGTCGAGAGAGCTCTGGGGCCAACGTCCTGACTTTC; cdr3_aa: CASSRESSGANVLTF
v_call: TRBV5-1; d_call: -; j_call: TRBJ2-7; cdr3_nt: TGCGCCAGCAGCTTGATTCCTCCAGCGGCCCACTACGAGCAGTACTTC; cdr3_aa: CASSLIPPAAHYEQYF
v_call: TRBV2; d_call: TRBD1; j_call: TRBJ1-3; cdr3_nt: TGTGCCAGCAGTGAGTTGCAGGGGGACATCTCTGGAAACACCATATATTTT; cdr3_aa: CASSELQGDISGNTIYF
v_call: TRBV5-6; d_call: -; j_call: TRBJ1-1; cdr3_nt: TGTGCCAGCAGCCAAGTAGGACAAGGTGAAGCTTTCTTT; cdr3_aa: CASSQVGQGEAFF
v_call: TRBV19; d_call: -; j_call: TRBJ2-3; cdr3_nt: TGTGCTACTTTTCAACCAGGGGACACAGATACGCAGTATTTT; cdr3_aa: CATFQPGDTDTQYF
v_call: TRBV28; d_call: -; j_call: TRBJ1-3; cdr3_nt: TGTGCCAGTCGGCGACTCTCTGGAAACACCATATATTTT; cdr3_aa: CASRRLSGNTIYF
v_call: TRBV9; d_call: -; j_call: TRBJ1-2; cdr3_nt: TGTGCCAGCAGCGTAGGTCAAAAAATCCACGGTAACTATGGCTACACCTTC; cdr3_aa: CASSVGQKIHGNYGYTF
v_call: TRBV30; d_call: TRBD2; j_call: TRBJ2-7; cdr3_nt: TGTGCCTGGAGTAAGCGGGAGACGGGGGAGCAGTACTTC; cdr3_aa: CAWSKRETGEQYF
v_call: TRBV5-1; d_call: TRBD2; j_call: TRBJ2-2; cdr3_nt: TGCGCCAGCAGCACCGGGACTAGCGGTCTAACGAACACCGGGGAGCTGTTTTTT; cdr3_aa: CASSTGTSGLTNTGELFF
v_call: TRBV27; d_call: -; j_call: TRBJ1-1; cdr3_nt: TGTGCCAGCAGTTTATCTGCCGGACTTGAAGCTTTCTTT; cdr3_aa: CASSLSAGLEAFF
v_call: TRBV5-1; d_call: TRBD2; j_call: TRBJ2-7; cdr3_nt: TGCGCCAGCAGCTTGGCACTAGCGGGAGGTTCCTACGAGCAGTACTTC; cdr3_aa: CASSLALAGGSYEQYF
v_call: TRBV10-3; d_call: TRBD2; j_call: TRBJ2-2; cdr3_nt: TGTGCCATCAGGACTAGCGGGACGAACACCGGGGAGCTGTTTTTT; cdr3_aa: CAIRTSGTNTGELFF
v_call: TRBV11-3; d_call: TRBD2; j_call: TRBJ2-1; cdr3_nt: TGTGCCAGCAGCTTAGATGGGCGGGAGGGCCATGGGCAGTTCTTC; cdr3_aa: CASSLDGREGHGQFF
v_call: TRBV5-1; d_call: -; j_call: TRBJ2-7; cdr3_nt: TGCGCCAGCAGCAACCAACTAGGCTACGAGCAGTACTTC; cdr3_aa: CASSNQLGYEQYF
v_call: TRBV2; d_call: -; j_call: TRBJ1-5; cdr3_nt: TGTGCCAGCAGTGTGACAAACTTCAATCAGCCCCAGCATTTT; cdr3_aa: CASSVTNFNQPQHF